The following is a T cell receptor (beta chain) sequence with its context. This clone's antigen is unknown. The input lacks base qualities; no much larger clone sits a single base away. This entry belongs to a study of CD8+ T cells in alopecia areata (dated by TCRdb to about 2018). Study-level background: The treated patients, all with moderate-to-severe alopecia areata, were enrolled in an open-label pilot trial of oral tofacitinib given at 5 to 10 mg twice daily. Patients stayed on tofacitinib for 6 to 18 months and then had 6 months of follow-up off drug so that delayed response and recurrence could be assessed. Disease severity in treated patients was measured with the SALT score, which quantifies the percentage of affected scalp surface area. In both human patients and the C3H/HeJ mouse model, the study applied high-throughput TCRbeta sequencing to look at T cell clonal expansion in alopecia areata. Human TCRbeta sequencing covered scalp tissue and sorted CD4+ and CD8+ peripheral blood T cells from patchy and totalis/universalis alopecia areata patients and healthy controls. Patients on tofacitinib were biopsied at baseline and after 4 and 24 weeks of treatment, and several of the patients also had a later scalp biopsy. Clonality in the scalp was compared among normal scalp (n=4), patchy alopecia areata scalp (n=8), and alopecia totalis/universalis scalp (n=8). The RNA source kit depended on sample type: the PAXgene miRNA kit for fixed scalp, the miRNeasy kit for PBMCs, and the RNeasy kit for mouse skin. Amplification of TCRbeta CDR3 regions was done by immunoSEQ multiplex PCR using 35 Vbeta forward primers and 13 Jbeta reverse primers. What the research found in general, with its limitations: Many expanded lesional clones persisted in scalp and blood during tofacitinib treatment, which may partly explain relapse after stopping treatment. Scalp TCR repertoire analysis is complicated because resident alphabeta T cells in normal human skin are also sequenced, whereas mouse skin is dominated by gammadelta T cells. Compared with normal scalp, lesional scalp, particularly in alopecia totalis/universalis, had higher clonality and more expanded CD8+ clones, which suggests antigenic drive. TCR sequences shared between patients were less clear than in mice, possibly partly because of HLA diversity in the patient population. Scalp clonality and the number of expanded CD8+ clones among the top 100 scalp clones were significantly decreased by tofacitinib. Because the treated cohort was small and had only one nonresponder, larger studies are needed to examine links between baseline CD8+ expansion and response.

The CDR3 numbers 14 residues from cysteine through phenylalanine. Only CDR3 DNA remains: 42 bases, in frame from the first base. CDR1 and CDR2, per the germline V gene, are SGHRS and YFSETQ. Trimming at the junction amounts to 4 bases on V and 2 bases on J, and the germline ends lie 7 bases apart. The sample's time point label, in plain terms: 24 weeks on oral tofacitinib. Interpreted using the paper, the treatment or condition label stands for: oral pan-JAK inhibitor, 5-10 mg twice daily. Lesional scalp punch biopsies and peripheral blood were collected from alopecia areata patients. PBMCs were isolated by density centrifugation and stained for CD3, CD4 and CD8, and CD4+ and CD8+ T cells were sorted on a FACSAria. Library creation used the immunoSEQ multiplex PCR assay. RNA was extracted from all samples and reverse transcribed into cDNA as template for TCR sequencing. First-strand cDNA was synthesized with SuperScript III using a 2:1 mix of oligo-dT and random hexamers. A synthetic immune receptor repertoire was used to gauge amplification bias, and whatever bias remained was removed computationally. The paper's data handling went like this. Raw reads were preprocessed to remove errors, and CDR3 was defined according to IMGT conventions as the region from the conserved cysteine to phenylalanine. Clonality was calculated as 1 minus Shannon entropy normalized by log2 of the number of productive unique TCRs. Whether each scalp clone was CD4 or CD8 was inferred by checking scalp TCRbeta sequences against the CD4 and CD8 repertoires from sorted blood. TCRdb retrieved this table from immuneACCESS and kept in-frame rearrangements only. Not all clones are present; in checked studies, unresolved V genes account for under half, and no reason is known for the remainder. The DNA was the basis for D and trimming; V, J and clone size are from that table. The sample data list 150,000 to 250,000 clones, and over 45% of these were observed just once. Approximately 5.1% of the sample is in the top ten clones.

The TCR comes from a human donor with alopecia areata. Recombination joined TRBV5-1 with TRBJ2-6, and the D gene may be TRBD1, 5 bases matching. This sample comprised CD4+ T cells sorted from blood, obtained at week 24, from a patient treated with tofacitinib. The CDR3 here reads CASSQGAGANVLTF. The DNA sequence is given as TGCGCCAGCAGCCAGGGTGCTGGGGCCAACGTCCTGACTTTC.